The 7 T cell receptor beta chains below all came from one sample that was sequenced in a study of shared clonotypes between healthy human individuals. TCRdb's copy holds only in-frame clones and misses some; the assay was immunoSEQ multiplex PCR. The sample comprises hundreds of thousands of clones, around 80% of which are singletons, and 10% to 15% rests with the top ten. The specimen was PBMCs. All receptors come from a woman aged 40-49 years in good health. Some clones in this sample may be carry-over from other donors' samples.

The chain joins TRBV28 to TRBJ2-7; D is unclear. V was clipped by 6 bases and J by 2 bases, with 14 bases between them. Germline V gene data show CDR1 as MDHEN and CDR2 as SYDVKM. The CDR3 covers 14 residues. The CDR3 region has the DNA TGTGCCAGCAGCCTTCTACATAAAACCTACGAGCAGTACTTC. This codes for CASSLLHKTYEQYF.

In regard to this clone: A read error may produce the germline difference seen at one junction end. V usage is TRBV5-1 and J usage is TRBJ2-5; D assignment may be TRBD1 or TRBD2 (5 bases each). The germline V gene has CDR1 SGHRS and CDR2 YFSETQ. The CDR3 covers 11 residues. In DNA form, the CDR3 reads TGCGCCAGCAGCTTGGGAGGGGTGAAGAACTTC. Translated: CASSLGGVKNF.

The chain employs TRBV29-1 and TRBJ2-1; TRBD2 aligns across 10 bases. V shed 2 bases, J shed 9 bases, and the junction held 7 bases outside the gene matches. Germline CDR1 is SQVTM and CDR2 is ANQGSEA. This CDR3 has 14 residues. The CDR3 reads CSVELAGVGSEQFF. As DNA, the CDR3 is TGCAGCGTTGAACTAGCGGGAGTGGGAAGTGAGCAGTTCTTC.

This clone was seen a single time. V is TRBV6-5 and J is TRBJ2-5; a weak D match, TRBD1 (5 bases). Trimming left V 5 bases short and J 5 bases short, with 12 bases between. The length of the CDR3 is 13 residues. Germline V gene lookup returns CDR1 MNHEY and CDR2 SVGAGI. The CDR3 region is CASSQRQTETQYF. The CDR3 DNA sequence: TGTGCCAGCAGTCAAAGACAGACGGAGACCCAGTACTTC.

V usage is TRBV5-1 and J usage is TRBJ2-2; D is ambiguous. CDR1 is SGHRS, CDR2 YFSETQ, per germline. V dropped 1 base and J dropped 4 bases, with 11 bases sitting between them. The CDR3 runs 15 residues. CDR3 nucleotide sequence: TGCGCCAGCAGCTTGAGGCAGGAATCCACCGGGGAGCTGTTTTTT. Amino acid sequence: CASSLRQESTGELFF.

In nucleotides, the CDR3 is TGTGCCAGCAGCTCCGGGACCCCCTACGTACTGTTTTTT. Amino acid sequence: CASSSGTPYVLFF. The chain joins TRBV28 to TRBJ1-4; possible D gene TRBD1, 5 bases. The length of the CDR3 is 13 residues. Germline CDR1 is MDHEN and CDR2 is SYDVKM. Trimming took off 6 bases at V and 13 bases at J, with 18 bases between the two ends.

The chain combines TRBV2 with TRBJ2-7; 7 nucleotides match TRBD2. V gave up 3 bases and J gave up 3 bases; unmatched junction bases: 5. This CDR3 is built from 14 residues. Germline loops: CDR1 SNHLY, CDR2 FYNNEI. CDR3 amino acids: CASSDASGNYEQYF. CDR3 bases: TGTGCCAGCAGTGATGCAAGCGGGAACTACGAGCAGTACTTC.